Each of the 30 T cell receptor beta chains below was sequenced from the same sample in a study of early T cells in non-severe SARS-CoV-2 infection. TCRdb processed the 5' RACE reads anew with MiXCR; each CDR3 protein has one entry. The sample carries approximately 28,000 distinct CDR3 sequences, 5.5% to 7.5% recorded once. The specimen was whole blood, collected at baseline. The receptors originated from an adult who was a healthcare worker with PCR-confirmed SARS-CoV-2 infection or an uninfected control (not recorded which).

This clonotype was counted many times. As DNA, the CDR3 is TGTGCCAGCAGCTCCGAGGTGGGCAGGGTGACCTCGGATGAGCAGTTCTTC. This encodes CASSSEVGRVTSDEQFF. V and J are TRBV11-2 and TRBJ2-1; tentatively, D is TRBD1 (5 bases). The germline V and J ends were trimmed by 4 bases and 8 bases, with 24 bases remaining between them. CDR1 is SGHAT, CDR2 FQNNGV, per germline. The CDR3 loop spans 17 amino acids.

This clonotype was counted at least ten times. The chain carries TRBV5-1 and TRBJ1-6; TRBD1 is a possible D gene (5 bases). Trimming pared 0 bases from V and 0 bases from J, leaving 7 bases between. The germline CDR1 and CDR2 sequences are SGHRS and YFSETQ. This CDR3 has 16 amino acids. CDR3 nucleotide sequence: TGCGCCAGCAGCTTGGGACAGTACTCCTATAATTCACCCCTCCACTTT. This sequence encodes CASSLGQYSYNSPLHF.

Turning to this clonotype: A read error may be the cause here, since a much bigger clone is one base away. This chain connects TRBV11-3 to TRBJ2-3; D gene uncertain. The CDR3 runs to 16 residues. CDR1 is SGHNT, CDR2 YENEEA, per germline. V was pared by 6 bases and J by 4 bases, with 20 bases between. The CDR3 region has the DNA TGTGCCAGCAGTCTACTCCGGACGGAAGACGCAGATACGCAGTATTTT. This encodes CASSLLRTEDADTQYF. Supplemented by reference TRBV11-3 and TRBJ2-3, the full variable domain reads EAGVVQSPRYKIIEKKQPVAFWCNPISGHNTLYWYLQNLGQGPELLIRYENEEAVDDSQLPKDRFSAERLKGVDSTLKIQPAELGDSAVYLCASSLLRTEDADTQYFGPGTRLTVL.

This clonotype was detected many times. This chain uses TRBV3-1 with TRBJ2-7, with D maybe TRBD1 (6 bases). CDR3 size: 14 residues. Germline values: CDR1 LGHDT, CDR2 YNNKEL (reference sequence). Trimming pared 4 bases from V and 6 bases from J, leaving 16 bases between. CDR3 protein: CASSPKLDRGEQYF. CDR3 nucleotide sequence: TGTGCCAGCAGCCCGAAGTTGGACAGAGGCGAGCAGTACTTC.

This clonotype was detected a few times. V usage is TRBV2 and J usage is TRBJ2-3, with a weak D call TRBD1 (6 bases). V lost 7 bases, J lost 2 bases, and 19 bases lay in between. Germline assignment: CDR1 SNHLY and CDR2 FYNNEI. CDR3 length: 16 residues. The CDR3 coding sequence is TGTGCCAGCAAAAGAGGGGGACCGATCTACACAGATACGCAGTATTTT. Residues: CASKRGGPIYTDTQYF.

This clonotype was seen many times. The J gene is TRBJ2-1, the V gene TRBV20-1; 8 positions match TRBD2. The germline gives CDR1 DFQATT, CDR2 SNEGSKA (reference sequence). The CDR3 extends over 16 amino acids. After removal of 1 base from V and 6 bases from J, the junction contained 11 bases not matched to a gene. For the CDR3, the DNA is TGCAGTGCTAGAGTCACTCCAACCGGGACTAGCAATGAGCAGTTCTTC. Protein: CSARVTPTGTSNEQFF.

The chain has TRBV20-1 and TRBJ1-6; no reliable D call. The V gene lost 1 base and the J gene lost 7 bases, with 11 bases spanning the gap. This CDR3 is 14 amino acids long. Per germline, CDR1 DFQATT and CDR2 SNEGSKA (reference sequence). The CDR3 loop is CSARAGPLNSPLHF. The CDR3 nucleotides are TGCAGTGCTAGAGCCGGGCCACTCAATTCACCCCTCCACTTT.

This clonotype was seen a handful of times. The chain is built from TRBV4-3 and TRBJ2-2; D is ambiguous. Germline CDR1 and CDR2: LGHNA and YSLEER. The V and J ends lost 0 bases and 0 bases respectively, with 14 bases between them. The CDR3 is 18 amino acids. The CDR3 DNA is TGCGCCAGCAGCCAAGATATTAGAGCCGGCTCGAACACCGGGGAGCTGTTTTTT. Translation gives CASSQDIRAGSNTGELFF.

This clonotype was counted many times. The V gene is TRBV20-1, the J gene TRBJ1-1, with 7 positions matching TRBD1. This CDR3 comprises 15 residues. From germline, CDR1 is DFQATT and CDR2 SNEGSKA (reference sequence). With 5 bases clipped from V and 6 bases from J, the junction kept 15 bases outside the gene matches. This chain's CDR3 is CSAPRGETGRAEAFF. The CDR3, as DNA: TGCAGTGCTCCCCGAGGAGAGACAGGGAGGGCTGAAGCTTTCTTT.

This clonotype was recorded at least ten times. The V gene is TRBV7-9, the J gene TRBJ2-3; D assignment may be TRBD1 or TRBD2 (5 bases each). Germline CDR1 and CDR2: SEHNR and FQNEAQ (reference sequence). V lost 0 bases, J lost 6 bases, and 31 bases lay in between. The CDR3 sequence is 21 residues long. DNA of the CDR3: TGTGCCAGCAGCTTAGCTCTCTTAGGGCTAGCAGGGCTCCAATCAGCGGATACGCAGTATTTT. Residues: CASSLALLGLAGLQSADTQYF.

V and J are TRBV7-2 and TRBJ2-7, with D unresolved. With 5 bases removed from V and 2 bases from J, the gap between germline ends came to 16 bases. CDR3 length: 15 amino acids. CDR1 SGHTA and CDR2 FQGNSA come from the germline V gene. This CDR3 is CASSRTFPTPYEQYF. CDR3 sequence (DNA): TGTGCCAGCAGCCGTACATTCCCTACCCCCTACGAGCAGTACTTC.

This clonotype was counted many times. V gene TRBV12-3 or TRBV12-4 combines with J gene TRBJ2-7; 9 nucleotides align to TRBD1. This CDR3 is built from 12 residues. V lost 6 bases, J lost 5 bases, and 2 bases stayed unmatched. CDR3 amino acids: CASRRDRDEQYF. In nucleotides, the CDR3 is TGTGCCAGCAGACGGGACAGGGACGAGCAGTACTTC.

This clonotype was counted at least ten times. V is TRBV20-1 and J is TRBJ2-7, with 9 bases matching TRBD2. Trimming removed 6 bases from V and 0 bases from J; junction bases left unmatched: 15. This CDR3 spans 17 amino acids. Per germline, CDR1 DFQATT and CDR2 SNEGSKA (reference sequence). CDR3 coding DNA: TGCAGTGCCGCCCCTCAATTAGCGGGAGAGGTCTCCTACGAGCAGTACTTC. Translating it yields CSAAPQLAGEVSYEQYF.

This clonotype has at least ten counts. V is TRBV29-1 and J is TRBJ2-7, with D possibly TRBD1 on 6 matching bases. Per germline, CDR1 SQVTM and CDR2 ANQGSEA. V was trimmed by 8 bases and J by 0 bases, leaving 14 bases between them. This CDR3 has 13 residues. CDR3 sequence: CSIAAGDSYEQYF. The CDR3 DNA reads TGCAGCATTGCAGCAGGGGACTCCTACGAGCAGTACTTC.

This clonotype was counted ten times or more. This chain connects TRBV30 to TRBJ2-3; D is unclear. This CDR3 is built from 11 residues. The V gene's germline CDR1 is GTSNPN and CDR2 SVGIG (reference sequence). Trimming stripped 2 bases from V and 3 bases from J, with 3 bases between. CDR3 sequence reads: CAWSWTDTQYF. In nucleotides, the CDR3 is TGTGCCTGGAGTTGGACAGATACGCAGTATTTT.

This clonotype was observed many times. The J gene is TRBJ1-3, the V gene TRBV5-1; D perhaps matches TRBD1 (5 bases). Trimming removed 0 bases from V and 0 bases from J, with 13 bases in between. This CDR3 spans 17 amino acids. Per the germline V gene, CDR1 is SGHRS and CDR2 is YFSETQ. CDR3 loop: CASSLAQGRLSGNTIYF. CDR3 coding DNA: TGCGCCAGCAGCTTGGCGCAGGGCAGACTCTCTGGAAACACCATATATTTT.

This clonotype was seen ten or more times. This chain links TRBV5-1 with TRBJ2-3; D is perhaps TRBD1 (5 bases). The CDR3 is 13 residues long. V was cut by 1 base and J by 5 bases, with 8 bases left in between. Germline V gene lookup returns CDR1 SGHRS and CDR2 YFSETQ. This CDR3 is CASSLQGIDTQYF. In DNA, the CDR3 is TGCGCCAGCAGCTTGCAGGGAATAGATACGCAGTATTTT. Combining the CDR3 with reference TRBV5-1 and TRBJ2-3 gives the whole variable domain KAGVTQTPRYLIKTRGQQVTLSCSPISGHRSVSWYQQTPGQGLQFLFEYFSETQRNKGNFPGRFSGRQFSNSRSEMNVSTLELGDSALYLCASSLQGIDTQYFGPGTRLTVL.

At least ten counts were recorded for this clonotype. The chain carries TRBV4-1 and TRBJ2-3, with a weak D call TRBD2 (6 bases). This CDR3 is built from 16 residues. Per the germline V gene, CDR1 is MGHRA and CDR2 is YSYEKL. The V and J ends lost 4 bases and 0 bases respectively, with 14 bases between them. The CDR3 protein is CASSRGGTGSTDTQYF. The CDR3 DNA follows: TGCGCCAGCAGCCGGGGCGGGACTGGAAGCACAGATACGCAGTATTTT.

Many counts were recorded for this clonotype. The chain links TRBV4-3 to TRBJ1-6, with unresolved D. Trimming shortened V by 3 bases and J by 7 bases, and 13 bases separated the two germline ends. Looked up from germline, CDR1 is LGHNA and CDR2 is YSLEER. CDR3 length: 15 amino acids. CDR3 bases: TGCGCCAGCAGCCAGTTGATGGGAGCAAATTCACCCCTCCACTTT. Translating it yields CASSQLMGANSPLHF.

This clonotype was counted at least ten times. V gene TRBV3-1 combines with J gene TRBJ2-5; the D gene could be TRBD1 or TRBD2 (6 bases each). The CDR3 has 12 residues. V lost 4 bases and J lost 4, with 7 bases in between. Per the germline V gene, CDR1 is LGHDT and CDR2 is YNNKEL (reference sequence). CDR3 region: CASSRGAETQYF. The CDR3 region has the DNA TGTGCCAGCAGCCGGGGGGCAGAGACCCAGTACTTC.

This chain connects TRBV5-1 to TRBJ2-3; 9 nucleotides match TRBD2. The V gene's germline CDR1 is SGHRS and CDR2 YFSETQ. J lost 4 bases, V lost 1 base, and 10 bases had no gene match. There are 17 residues in the CDR3. Here the CDR3 DNA reads TGCGCCAGCAGCTTGCGTCGAGCGGGGGGAGCTCCAGATACGCAGTATTTT. Translation gives CASSLRRAGGAPDTQYF. Together with reference TRBV5-1 and TRBJ2-3, the CDR3 gives the full variable domain: KAGVTQTPRYLIKTRGQQVTLSCSPISGHRSVSWYQQTPGQGLQFLFEYFSETQRNKGNFPGRFSGRQFSNSRSEMNVSTLELGDSALYLCASSLRRAGGAPDTQYFGPGTRLTVL.

This clonotype was counted many times. J is TRBJ2-1 and V is TRBV24-1; the match to TRBD1 covers 9 bases. Germline V gene sequence: CDR1 KGHDR, CDR2 SFDVKD. This CDR3 has 17 amino acids. V lost 3 bases, J lost 9 bases, and 14 bases stayed unmatched. The CDR3 DNA sequence: TGTGCCACCAGTGATCCCCCCTTGGGACAGGGACATGGTGAGCAGTTCTTC. The encoded protein is CATSDPPLGQGHGEQFF.

V and J are TRBV14 and TRBJ2-4, with 7 bases that match TRBD2. J lost 6 bases, V lost 4 bases, and 0 bases had no gene match. The CDR3 sequence is 12 residues long. Germline loops: CDR1 SGHDN, CDR2 FVKESK. This CDR3 reads CASSLAGNIQYF. For the CDR3, the DNA is TGTGCCAGCAGCCTAGCGGGAAACATTCAGTACTTC.

This clonotype was recorded at least ten times. The rearrangement joins TRBV6-2 or TRBV6-3 to TRBJ1-2, with D unresolved. The CDR3 runs 13 residues. Trimming cost V 2 bases and J 4 bases, with 8 bases left between them. Germline V gene data show CDR1 as MNHEY and CDR2 as SVGEGT. In DNA, the CDR3 is TGTGCCAGCAGTTACATTCCAGTCTATGGCTACACCTTC. It encodes CASSYIPVYGYTF.

This clonotype was seen repeatedly, ten times or more. The V and J genes are TRBV7-8 and TRBJ2-2; no firm D call. CDR1 and CDR2 from the germline V gene are SGHVS and FQNEAQ. This CDR3 has 16 residues. V dropped 3 bases and J dropped 3 bases, with 14 bases sitting between them. This chain's CDR3 is CASSFLRITHTGELFF. CDR3 nucleotide sequence: TGTGCCAGCAGCTTTTTACGGATCACCCACACCGGGGAGCTGTTTTTT.

This clonotype was detected a few times. The V gene is TRBV3-1, the J gene TRBJ2-3, with TRBD2 identical over 7 bases. Per germline, CDR1 LGHDT and CDR2 YNNKEL (reference sequence). This CDR3 spans 13 amino acids. Trimming removed 9 bases from V and 0 bases from J; junction bases left unmatched: 3. The CDR3 DNA sequence: TGTGCCAGTGCGACTAGCAGCACAGATACGCAGTATTTT. Its translation: CASATSSTDTQYF.

This clonotype occurred many times. The V gene is TRBV3-2, the J gene TRBJ2-7; the D call in the table, TRBD2, was not verified against the DNA. TRBV3-2 is an annotated pseudogene. CDR3 length: 18 residues. DNA for the CDR3: TGTGCCAGAAAACACAGGCCCTCTTTACGATCTCCATCCTACGAGCAGTACTTC. Its protein is CARKHRPSLRSPSYEQYF.

This clonotype was seen repeatedly, ten times or more. Here the CDR3 reads CATSTDPGGYTEAFF. As DNA, the CDR3 is TGTGCCACCAGCACTGATCCAGGGGGATACACTGAAGCTTTCTTT. The V gene is TRBV15, the J gene TRBJ1-1; 7 bases match TRBD1. The CDR3 length is 15 residues. The V and J ends lost 4 bases and 3 bases, in that order; junction bases with no gene match: 8. The germline gives CDR1 LNHNV, CDR2 YYDKDF (reference sequence).

The chain uses TRBV7-2 and TRBJ2-7; the D is unclear. Germline CDR1 is SGHTA and CDR2 is FQGNSA. This CDR3 is 14 amino acids long. V was trimmed by 3 bases and J by 1 base, leaving 10 bases between them. Here the CDR3 reads CASSFPGPSYEQYF. In DNA form, the CDR3 reads TGTGCCAGCAGCTTCCCGGGCCCATCCTACGAGCAGTACTTC.

This clonotype was detected many times. V usage is TRBV27 and J usage is TRBJ2-7; the D gene could be TRBD1 or TRBD2 (5 bases each). Germline assignment: CDR1 MNHEY and CDR2 SMNVEV (reference sequence). Trimming took off 5 bases at V and 8 bases at J, with 25 bases between the two ends. The CDR3 is made up of 16 amino acids. The CDR3 DNA sequence: TGTGCCAGCAGTGGGGGTTGGGGTGGGCTTAGAAACAAGCAGTACTTC. Encoded protein: CASSGGWGGLRNKQYF.